This TCR beta chain was sequenced for a study of shared clonotypes between healthy human individuals. Study-level points and caveats: Clonotype sharing among donors, it was expected, would be affected by sequencing depth. Naive subsets generally had larger estimated richness than memory subsets.

CDR3 length: 14 amino acids. Germline loops: CDR1 MNHEY, CDR2 SMNVEV (reference sequence). The V and J ends lost 5 bases and 8 bases, in that order; junction bases with no gene match: 8. TCRdb keeps only in-frame clones here, not all; method: immunoSEQ multiplex PCR. Of about 2.1 million clones in the sample, approximately 94% are singletons; the top ten hold around 1.7%. Only CD45RO-negative cells positively selected for CCR7 counted as naive CD8 cells, so terminally differentiated effector memory CD45RA+ cells were excluded. For this clone: Its antigen is still unknown.

This receptor was taken from a man younger than 35 in good health. Some clones in this sample may be carry-over from other donors' samples. The chain employs TRBV27 and TRBJ2-1; 8 nucleotides line up with TRBD1. Sequencing was done on a sample of naive CD8+ T cells from PBMCs. CDR3 sequence reads: CASSQRTGTHEQFF. The DNA of the CDR3 is TGTGCCAGCAGTCAAAGGACAGGGACGCATGAGCAGTTCTTC.